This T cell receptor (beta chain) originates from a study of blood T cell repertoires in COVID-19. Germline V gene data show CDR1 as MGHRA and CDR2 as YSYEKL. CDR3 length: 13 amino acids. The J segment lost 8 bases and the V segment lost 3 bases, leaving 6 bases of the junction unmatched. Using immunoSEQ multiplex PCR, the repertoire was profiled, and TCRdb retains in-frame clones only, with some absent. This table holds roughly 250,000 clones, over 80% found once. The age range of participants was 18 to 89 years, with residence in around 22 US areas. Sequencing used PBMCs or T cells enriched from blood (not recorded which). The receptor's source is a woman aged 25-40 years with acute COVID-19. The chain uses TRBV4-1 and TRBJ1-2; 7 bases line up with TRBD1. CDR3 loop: CASSHGTVGGYTF. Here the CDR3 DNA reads TGCGCCAGCAGCCATGGGACAGTAGGCGGCTACACCTTC.